This T cell receptor (beta chain) came from a study of T cell responses to AZD1222 COVID-19 vaccine. Measured with immunoSEQ multiplex PCR; TCRdb has only the in-frame clones, and not every one. The data contain 77,000 or so clones, more than 75% of them seen just once; the ten biggest clones take up more than 15%. Germline V gene lookup returns CDR1 MNHEY and CDR2 SMNVEV (reference sequence). This CDR3 has 18 residues. V gave up 0 bases and J gave up 2 bases; unmatched junction bases: 8. The chain recombines TRBV27 with TRBJ2-7, with TRBD2 identical over 12 bases. This clonotype was obtained from an adult who received the AZD1222 COVID-19 vaccine. Specimen: peripheral blood, collected 28 days after the second AZD1222 dose. CDR3 DNA: TGTGCCAGCAGTTTATCAGCTAGCGGGGGGGCCGAAACCTACGAGCAGTACTTC. It yields the protein CASSLSASGGAETYEQYF.